Given below is one T cell receptor beta chain in context. The antigen remains undetermined. The data were taken from a study of shared clonotypes between healthy human individuals. General study results and limits: Naive subsets typically showed greater estimated richness than memory subsets.

Cells designated naive CD8 were CD45RO-negative and were positively selected for CCR7, with terminally differentiated effector memory CD45RA+ cells excluded. Method: immunoSEQ multiplex PCR; TCRdb's copy keeps in-frame clones and lacks some. The sample yields about 1,800,000 clones, approximately 95% seen once. The CDR3 loop spans 13 amino acids. V dropped 0 bases and J dropped 9 bases, with 10 bases sitting between them. Germline-derived CDR1 and CDR2 are SGHDT and YYEEEE. Sequencing used naive CD8+ T cells sorted from blood. This clonotype originated in a man in his late teens or twenties in good health. The V call is TRBV5-6, the J call TRBJ2-1; D unresolved. The CDR3 region has the DNA TGTGCCAGCAGCTTGGCCTCTGGAATTGAGCAGTTCTTC. This sequence encodes CASSLASGIEQFF.